The 18 T cell receptor beta chains below were found in one sample sequenced in a study of cytotoxic CD8 clonotypes in ibrutinib-treated CLL. Repertoires were generated with immunoSEQ multiplex PCR, while TCRdb's copy carries only in-frame clones and drops some. The sample has 100,000 to 150,000 clones; 80% to 90% are singletons. Sequencing was performed on PBMCs, taken after 24 months of ibrutinib treatment. Receptors were obtained from a human donor with chronic lymphocytic leukemia.

The chain joins TRBV7-2 to TRBJ2-7, with TRBD1 identical over 8 bases. This CDR3 region has 16 residues. V dropped 5 bases and J dropped 0; count of bases not matched to a gene: 9. Germline V gene lookup returns CDR1 SGHTA and CDR2 FQGNSA. CDR3 region: CASSPRTGINSYEQYF. The DNA for the CDR3 is TGTGCCAGCAGCCCCCGGACAGGGATAAACTCCTACGAGCAGTACTTC.

This clone was counted only a few times. This chain links TRBV28 with TRBJ2-7; D could derive from TRBD1 or TRBD2 (5 bases each). Trimming removed 5 bases at V and 0 bases at J, with 14 bases between. This CDR3 has 15 residues. The germline CDR1 and CDR2 sequences are MDHEN and SYDVKM. CDR3 sequence: CASSLTSGLSYEQYF. In DNA, the CDR3 is TGTGCCAGCAGTCTGACGTCGGGGCTCTCCTACGAGCAGTACTTC.

Turning to this clone: The junction shows a germline mismatch at one end, possibly a read error. The chain couples TRBV28 to TRBJ2-3, with 8 bases lining up with TRBD2. The CDR3 covers 17 residues. Germline V gene data show CDR1 as MDHEN and CDR2 as SYDVKM. CDR3 coding DNA: TGTGCCAGCAGTATATGGCAAGCGGGAGAGCTCACAGATACGCAGTATTTT. This codes for CASSIWQAGELTDTQYF.

V and J are TRBV15 and TRBJ1-5, with TRBD1 matching 10 bases. This CDR3 region has 16 residues. V lost 5 bases, J lost 0 bases, and 4 bases stayed unmatched. The germline V gene has CDR1 LNHNV and CDR2 YYDKDF (reference sequence). Here the CDR3 reads CATSRDRGYSNQPQHF. The DNA of the CDR3 is TGTGCCACCAGCCGGGACAGGGGTTATAGCAATCAGCCCCAGCATTTT.

This clone was counted a few times. The CDR3 nucleotides read TGTGCCAGCAGTACCACAGGGGGCGCGGTTGAAAAACTGTTTTTT. Translation: CASSTTGGAVEKLFF. This chain connects TRBV27 to TRBJ1-4; 9 nucleotides align to TRBD1. Germline V lookup: CDR1 MNHEY, CDR2 SMNVEV (reference sequence). V was pared by 5 bases and J by 7 bases, with 8 bases of the junction left unmatched. The length of the CDR3 is 15 residues.

This clone was picked up one time. This rearrangement joins TRBV4-3 to TRBJ1-2, with D perhaps matching TRBD1 (5 bases). Deletions cut 0 bases from V and 2 bases from J, with 10 bases between. Germline V gene data show CDR1 as LGHNA and CDR2 as YSLEER. This CDR3 comprises 15 residues. The CDR3 nucleotides read TGCGCCAGCAGCCAAGATTTGGGGGAAAACTATGGCTACACCTTC. Its protein is CASSQDLGENYGYTF.

The rearrangement uses TRBV27 and TRBJ2-5, with D unresolved. The V gene lost 6 bases and the J gene lost 2 bases, with 10 bases spanning the gap. CDR3 length equals 13 residues. The germline CDR1 and CDR2 sequences are MNHEY and SMNVEV (reference sequence). The CDR3 here is CASRPVDQETQYF. The CDR3 bases are TGTGCCAGCAGGCCGGTCGATCAAGAGACCCAGTACTTC.

The chain carries TRBV4-3 and TRBJ2-1; D perhaps matches TRBD2 (6 bases). CDR3 length: 14 amino acids. Germline V lookup: CDR1 LGHNA, CDR2 YSLEER. The V end lost 0 bases, the J end lost 9 bases, and 12 bases lay between the germline ends. DNA for the CDR3: TGCGCCAGCAGCCAAGACTACTCGGGAGTTGAGCAGTTCTTC. It translates to CASSQDYSGVEQFF.

The gene calls are TRBV7-3 and TRBJ2-6; D might be TRBD1 (6 bases). V dropped 5 bases and J dropped 0 bases, with 11 bases sitting between them. The CDR3 has 16 residues. The germline CDR1 and CDR2 sequences are SGHTA and FQGTGA. In nucleotides, the CDR3 is TGTGCCAGCAGCGCGGACAGTCCCTCTGGGGCCAACGTCCTGACTTTC. It is translated as CASSADSPSGANVLTF.

The chain is built from TRBV7-2 and TRBJ2-7; possibly TRBD2 for D (6 bases). The CDR3 consists of 13 residues. V was clipped by 1 base and J by 4 bases, with 8 bases between them. CDR1 and CDR2 from the germline V gene are SGHTA and FQGNSA. The CDR3 bases are TGTGCCAGCAGCTTAGAGGGGAGGTACGAGCAGTACTTC. It specifies CASSLEGRYEQYF.

The CDR3 spells CASSLDWAGNQPQHF. The CDR3 DNA reads TGTGCCAGCAGCCTCGATTGGGCTGGCAATCAGCCCCAGCATTTT. This rearrangement joins TRBV7-2 to TRBJ1-5; D is unresolved. In germline, CDR1 is SGHTA, CDR2 FQGNSA. The CDR3 consists of 15 residues. Trimming cost V 5 bases and J 2 bases, with 13 bases left between them.

V is TRBV13 and J is TRBJ2-2; 10 bases agree with TRBD2. CDR1 PRHDT and CDR2 FYEKMQ come from the germline V gene (reference sequence). The CDR3 spans 16 residues. V shed 4 bases, J shed 1 base, and the junction held 3 bases outside the gene matches. In DNA, the CDR3 is TGTGCCAGCAGCTCCAGGACTAGCGGGAACACCGGGGAGCTGTTTTTT. Translated, it gives CASSSRTSGNTGELFF.

J is TRBJ1-2 and V is TRBV7-3; tentatively, D is TRBD1 (6 bases). Germline CDR1 and CDR2: SGHTA and FQGTGA. CDR3 length: 13 residues. Trimming left V 1 base short and J 8 bases short, with 11 bases between. Here the CDR3 DNA reads TGTGCCAGCAGCTTAAGTCAGGGGCAAGGCTACACCTTC. It is translated as CASSLSQGQGYTF.

The V call is TRBV4-3, the J call TRBJ2-1, with D perhaps matching TRBD1 (6 bases). The CDR3 loop spans 15 amino acids. Trimming removed 4 bases at V and 7 bases at J, with 17 bases between. Germline V CDR1 and CDR2: LGHNA, YSLEER. In DNA, the CDR3 is TGCGCCAGCAGCCGCTCAGATAATCAGGGGAATGAGCAGTTCTTC. It is translated as CASSRSDNQGNEQFF.

The chain recombines TRBV7-9 with TRBJ1-4; D is undetermined. Germline CDR1 is SEHNR and CDR2 is FQNEAQ (reference sequence). The V end was cut by 3 bases, the J end by 2 bases, with 7 bases between. CDR3 size: 14 residues. In DNA, the CDR3 is TGTGCCAGCAGCTTGCGAACTACTAATGAAAAACTGTTTTTT. Protein product: CASSLRTTNEKLFF.

This clone has a single count. The rearrangement joins TRBV5-4 to TRBJ2-3; D is unclear. The germline V and J ends were trimmed by 0 bases and 3 bases, with 11 bases remaining between them. CDR3 length: 15 residues. The germline V gene encodes CDR1 SGHNT and CDR2 YYREEE (reference sequence). Here the CDR3 DNA reads TGTGCCAGCAGCTTGGCAGAGGTTCGAACAGATACGCAGTATTTT. It yields the protein CASSLAEVRTDTQYF.

The chain is built from TRBV7-2 and TRBJ2-7, with D perhaps matching TRBD1 or TRBD2 (6 bases each). The germline CDR1 and CDR2 sequences are SGHTA and FQGNSA. The CDR3 is made up of 15 amino acids. With 2 bases removed from V and 0 bases from J, the gap between germline ends came to 11 bases. CDR3 sequence (DNA): TGTGCCAGCAGCTTAAGGGGGAGGCACTCCTACGAGCAGTACTTC. Its protein product is CASSLRGRHSYEQYF. Combining the CDR3 with reference TRBV7-2 and TRBJ2-7 gives the whole variable domain GAGVSQSPSNKVTEKGKDVELRCDPISGHTALYWYRQSLGQGLEFLIYFQGNSAPDKSGLPSDRFSAERTGGSVSTLTIQRTQQEDSAVYLCASSLRGRHSYEQYFGPGTRLTVT.

The V gene is TRBV28, the J gene TRBJ2-5; D is undetermined. This CDR3 contains 16 residues. V was cut by 4 bases and J by 4 bases, with 19 bases left in between. Germline V gene sequence: CDR1 MDHEN, CDR2 SYDVKM. The DNA for the CDR3 is TGTGCCAGCAGTTCCCTAATGCCCTCAGAGACAGAGACCCAGTACTTC. Translation gives CASSSLMPSETETQYF.